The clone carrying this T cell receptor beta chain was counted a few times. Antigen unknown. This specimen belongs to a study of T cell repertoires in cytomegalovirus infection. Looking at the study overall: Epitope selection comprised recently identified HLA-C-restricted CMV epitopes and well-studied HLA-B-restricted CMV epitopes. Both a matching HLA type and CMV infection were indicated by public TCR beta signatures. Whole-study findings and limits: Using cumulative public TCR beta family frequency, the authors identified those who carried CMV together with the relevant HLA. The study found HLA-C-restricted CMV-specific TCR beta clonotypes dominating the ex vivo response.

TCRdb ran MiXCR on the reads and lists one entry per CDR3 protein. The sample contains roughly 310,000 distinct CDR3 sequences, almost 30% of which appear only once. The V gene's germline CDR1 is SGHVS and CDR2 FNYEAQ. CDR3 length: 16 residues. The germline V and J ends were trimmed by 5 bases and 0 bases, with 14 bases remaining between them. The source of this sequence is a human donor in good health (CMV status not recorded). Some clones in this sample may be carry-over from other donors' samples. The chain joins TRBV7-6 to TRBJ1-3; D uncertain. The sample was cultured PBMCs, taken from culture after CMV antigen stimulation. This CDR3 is CASSASEARSGNTIYF. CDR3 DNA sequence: TGTGCCAGCAGCGCCTCGGAGGCCCGCTCTGGAAACACCATATATTTT.